This TCR beta chain was recovered during a study of blood T cell repertoires in COVID-19. Repertoires were generated with immunoSEQ multiplex PCR, while TCRdb's copy carries only in-frame clones and drops some. The table has 130,000 to 150,000 clones, roughly 84% seen once. Germline CDR1 is MNHEY and CDR2 is SVGAGI. The CDR3 totals 14 residues. Deletions cut 1 base from V and 1 base from J, with 8 bases between. The J gene is TRBJ2-7, the V gene TRBV6-5, with D possibly being TRBD2 (6 bases). The material sequenced was peripheral blood. This TCR came from a woman aged 45-65 years in a cohort sampled during active or convalescent COVID-19. Here the CDR3 reads CASSYFGGSYEQYF. As DNA, the CDR3 is TGTGCCAGCAGTTACTTCGGGGGTTCCTACGAGCAGTACTTC.